The 29 T cell receptor beta chains below all came from one sample that was sequenced in a study of T cells of healthy individuals. In TCRdb, the 5' RACE reads were re-called with MiXCR into one record per CDR3 protein. The sample contains fewer than 90,000 distinct CDR3 sequences, around 5.1% of which appear only once. These receptors were collected from a female donor in good health.

This chain joins TRBV7-2 and TRBJ1-1; 7 bases match TRBD1. Germline trimming cut 5 bases from V and 4 bases from J; bases unmatched to any gene: 7. The CDR3 runs to 14 residues. Germline V CDR1 and CDR2: SGHTA, FQGNSA. This CDR3 reads CASSAQGHVTEAFF. The CDR3 DNA reads TGTGCCAGCAGCGCACAGGGGCACGTCACTGAAGCTTTCTTT.

In its sample, this clonotype was seen many times. The chain has TRBV6-5 and TRBJ1-1; 7 positions agree with TRBD1. CDR3 length: 18 residues. Losses at the gene ends were 0 bases for V and 6 bases for J; bases not matched to a gene: 16. Per the germline V gene, CDR1 is MNHEY and CDR2 is SVGAGI. The CDR3 DNA is TGTGCCAGCAGTTACTCGATTGGTCAGGGGGATTCTCGCGCTGAAGCTTTCTTT. This translates into CASSYSIGQGDSRAEAFF.

Many counts were recorded for this clonotype. This sequence joins TRBV5-1 and TRBJ2-5; unclear D gene. Trimming took 6 bases from V and 0 from J, leaving 15 bases between them. Germline V gene sequence: CDR1 SGHRS, CDR2 YFSETQ. This CDR3 contains 15 residues. CDR3 in amino acids: CASTPTPAYQETQYF. The DNA of the CDR3 is TGCGCCAGCACCCCGACCCCCGCGTACCAAGAGACCCAGTACTTC.

In its sample, this clonotype was seen many times. The chain joins TRBV20-1 to TRBJ1-5, with D perhaps matching TRBD1 (5 bases). V was pared by 3 bases and J by 4 bases, with 16 bases between. Per the germline V gene, CDR1 is DFQATT and CDR2 is SNEGSKA (reference sequence). The CDR3 contains 15 residues. CDR3 loop: CSASRVGLGNQPQHF. The CDR3 nucleotides are TGCAGTGCTAGTCGCGTGGGGCTGGGAAATCAGCCCCAGCATTTT.

This clonotype was picked up a small number of times. The gene calls are TRBV3-1 and TRBJ2-1; D gene unclear. V lost 8 bases to trimming and J lost 8 bases, with 10 bases between them. The CDR3 spans 11 residues. Germline V CDR1 and CDR2: LGHDT, YNNKEL (reference sequence). This chain's CDR3 is CASSHGDEQFF. CDR3 nucleotides: TGTGCCAGCTCCCATGGGGATGAGCAGTTCTTC.

The table lists this clonotype with many counts. This chain connects TRBV29-1 to TRBJ1-5; 10 positions match TRBD1. Trimming cost V 5 bases and J 5 bases; bases outside gene matches: 6. The CDR3 extends over 14 amino acids. The germline gives CDR1 SQVTM, CDR2 ANQGSEA. The CDR3, as DNA: TGCAGCGTTTCTACCGGGACAGGGGATCAGCCCCAGCATTTT. It is translated as CSVSTGTGDQPQHF.

The chain carries TRBV7-2 and TRBJ2-5, with 9 bases that match TRBD2. This CDR3 region has 15 residues. The germline CDR1 and CDR2 sequences are SGHTA and FQGNSA. The ends lost 4 bases at V and 6 bases at J; junction bases unmatched: 9. CDR3 in amino acids: CASSYYAGGGKTQYF. As DNA, the CDR3 is TGTGCCAGCAGCTATTACGCGGGAGGGGGGAAGACCCAGTACTTC.

This chain links TRBV7-2 with TRBJ2-5; the D gene is possibly TRBD2 (5 bases). CDR3 length: 14 residues. Germline V gives CDR1 SGHTA, CDR2 FQGNSA. V gave up 3 bases and J gave up 5 bases, with 13 bases separating them. Here the CDR3 reads CASSFLGGAETQYF. The CDR3 bases are TGTGCCAGCAGCTTTCTAGGAGGAGCGGAGACCCAGTACTTC.

The chain links TRBV5-4 to TRBJ2-5; D might be TRBD1 (6 bases). The CDR3 contains 15 residues. Trimming removed 0 bases at V and 7 bases at J, with 16 bases between. From germline, CDR1 is SGHNT and CDR2 YYREEE (reference sequence). DNA of the CDR3: TGTGCCAGCAGCTTGGGGACAGCCTCAGGCGGGACCCAGTACTTC. As protein: CASSLGTASGGTQYF.

The rearrangement links TRBV30 to TRBJ1-6; perhaps TRBD1 as D (6 bases). The CDR3 length is 14 residues. Per the germline V gene, CDR1 is GTSNPN and CDR2 is SVGIG (reference sequence). Trimming removed 0 bases from V and 10 bases from J, with 13 bases in between. The CDR3 bases are TGTGCCTGGAGTGTCCAACAGGGTTGGTCACCCCTCCACTTT. Its protein product is CAWSVQQGWSPLHF.

The table lists this clonotype with many counts. The chain recombines TRBV6-5 with TRBJ2-3; TRBD1 or TRBD2 may be the D gene (6 bases each). CDR1 MNHEY and CDR2 SVGAGI come from the germline V gene. This CDR3 contains 16 residues. Deletions cut 5 bases from V and 1 base from J, with 16 bases between. The CDR3 reads CASSHGRGLGTDTQYF. In nucleotides, the CDR3 is TGTGCCAGCAGTCACGGCCGGGGGCTCGGCACAGATACGCAGTATTTT.

The chain combines TRBV29-1 with TRBJ1-2; 8 bases match TRBD1. The ends lost 2 bases at V and 2 bases at J; junction bases unmatched: 1. Germline V lookup: CDR1 SQVTM, CDR2 ANQGSEA. The CDR3 is 13 residues long. The CDR3 spells CSVEQGANYGYTF. CDR3 in DNA: TGCAGCGTTGAACAGGGGGCGAACTATGGCTACACCTTC.

This clonotype was counted ten times or more. V and J are TRBV20-1 and TRBJ2-3, with D possibly matching TRBD2 (7 bases). The CDR3 runs 13 residues. Germline lookup yields CDR1 DFQATT and CDR2 SNEGSKA (reference sequence). V was clipped by 7 bases and J by 5 bases, with 16 bases between them. CDR3 amino acids: CSGRGGAKDTQYF. CDR3 bases: TGCAGTGGGAGAGGGGGGGCGAAAGATACGCAGTATTTT.

This clonotype showed up many times. The chain carries TRBV7-3 and TRBJ2-3, with 10 bases aligning to TRBD2. The V and J ends lost 5 bases and 7 bases, in that order; junction bases with no gene match: 9. Germline CDR1 SGHTA, CDR2 FQGTGA. There are 15 residues in the CDR3. Written as DNA, the CDR3 is TGTGCCAGCAGCCCCGGACTAGCGGATGCAAATACGCAGTATTTT. Translated: CASSPGLADANTQYF.

This clonotype was found a few times. The V gene is TRBV15, the J gene TRBJ2-1; 13 bases match TRBD2. Germline CDR1 reads LNHNV; CDR2 reads YYDKDF (reference sequence). Trimming cost V 1 base and J 6 bases; bases outside gene matches: 6. The CDR3 consists of 17 residues. CDR3 in amino acids: CATSRGGTSGRANEQFF. The CDR3 DNA is TGTGCCACCAGCAGAGGCGGTACTAGCGGGAGGGCCAATGAGCAGTTCTTC.

This clonotype was recorded at least ten times. This chain joins TRBV28 and TRBJ1-5, with D maybe TRBD1 (5 bases). This CDR3 spans 17 amino acids. Per the germline V gene, CDR1 is MDHEN and CDR2 is SYDVKM. Trimming shortened V by 8 bases and J by 3 bases, and 23 bases separated the two germline ends. CDR3 sequence: CASLSRHTGLNNQPQHF. The DNA of the CDR3 is TGTGCCAGCCTCTCGCGACACACGGGACTTAACAATCAGCCCCAGCATTTT.

Points on this clonotype: Since a much larger clone is just one base distant, this may be a read error. The rearrangement joins TRBV18 to TRBJ1-1; tentative D call: TRBD1 (6 bases). Germline CDR1 and CDR2: KGHSH and LQKENI. The CDR3 length is 13 residues. CDR3 sequence (DNA): TGTGTCAGCTCCCGAGAAGGGGGCACTGAAGCTTTCTTT. This sequence encodes CVSSREGGTEAFF.

The chain has TRBV7-9 and TRBJ1-3; 9 nucleotides match TRBD1. The trim removed 9 bases at V and 2 bases at J, leaving 20 bases unmatched. The CDR3 is 19 amino acids. Per germline, CDR1 SEHNR and CDR2 FQNEAQ (reference sequence). CDR3 sequence: CASLRNPGQGLGAGNTIYF. The CDR3 DNA sequence: TGTGCCAGTCTTAGGAACCCCGGACAGGGGCTAGGAGCTGGAAACACCATATATTTT.

This clonotype was counted at least ten times. The V and J genes are TRBV4-2 and TRBJ2-3, with D possibly TRBD1 on 5 matching bases. V was trimmed by 0 bases and J by 4 bases, leaving 17 bases between them. From germline, CDR1 is LGHNA and CDR2 YNFKEQ. The CDR3 loop spans 17 amino acids. CDR3 sequence: CASSQESTGWGPDTQYF. The CDR3 region has the DNA TGTGCCAGCAGCCAAGAAAGTACGGGCTGGGGCCCAGATACGCAGTATTTT.

The sample holds many counts of this clonotype. The chain links TRBV20-1 to TRBJ1-1, with TRBD1 matching over 9 bases. This CDR3 comprises 14 residues. Trimming cost V 3 bases and J 5 bases; bases outside gene matches: 7. Germline V gene lookup returns CDR1 DFQATT and CDR2 SNEGSKA (reference sequence). The CDR3 DNA reads TGCAGTGCTAGCCCCGGGACAGGGAGAACTGAAGCTTTCTTT. Its protein product is CSASPGTGRTEAFF.

This clonotype was counted at least ten times. The chain employs TRBV3-1 and TRBJ1-2; TRBD1 might be the D (5 bases). The V end lost 4 bases, the J end lost 4 bases, and 10 bases lay between the germline ends. There are 13 residues in the CDR3. The germline CDR1 and CDR2 sequences are LGHDT and YNNKEL (reference sequence). The CDR3: CASSLQGAYGYTF. The CDR3 nucleotides read TGTGCCAGCAGCCTTCAAGGGGCCTATGGCTACACCTTC.

In its sample, this clonotype was seen many times. The J gene is TRBJ1-6, the V gene TRBV6-2 or TRBV6-3, with 7 bases identical to TRBD1. Per germline, CDR1 MNHEY and CDR2 SVGEGT. After removal of 5 bases from V and 7 bases from J, the junction contained 5 bases not matched to a gene. The CDR3 is 14 residues long. DNA for the CDR3: TGTGCCAGCAGTAGCGAACAGGGGAATTCACCCCTCCACTTT. Translation gives CASSSEQGNSPLHF.

The CDR3 region is CSVETQGSYEQYF. CDR3 sequence (DNA): TGCAGCGTTGAGACACAGGGGTCCTACGAGCAGTACTTC. The chain combines TRBV29-1 with TRBJ2-7; TRBD1 aligns across 7 bases. The junction had 3 bases not matched to a gene; V was cut back by 3 bases and J by 1 base. Germline loops: CDR1 SQVTM, CDR2 ANQGSEA. This CDR3 has 13 amino acids.

Many counts were recorded for this clonotype. The chain employs TRBV29-1 and TRBJ2-1; 11 bases are shared with TRBD2. The germline gives CDR1 SQVTM, CDR2 ANQGSEA. V dropped 6 bases and J dropped 6; count of bases not matched to a gene: 10. The CDR3 covers 15 residues. CDR3 coding DNA: TGCAGCGTCCAACTTACTAGCGGGAGTACCAATGAGCAGTTCTTC. It yields the protein CSVQLTSGSTNEQFF.

This clonotype has at least ten counts. A junction end diverges from the germline sequence, so it may reflect a read error. CDR3 loop: CASSLGTSEADTQYF. DNA for the CDR3: TGTGCTAGCAGCTTAGGAACTAGCGAAGCAGATACGCAGTATTTT. This chain uses TRBV7-7 with TRBJ2-3, with TRBD2 matching 7 bases. Germline loops: CDR1 SSHAT, CDR2 FNYEAQ (reference sequence). CDR3 size: 15 residues.

This clonotype was picked up many times. The chain couples TRBV5-4 to TRBJ1-2; 9 bases map to TRBD1. The CDR3 is 15 amino acids. CDR1 and CDR2 from the germline V gene are SGHNT and YYREEE (reference sequence). The junction had 7 bases not matched to a gene; V was cut back by 4 bases and J by 3 bases. As DNA, the CDR3 is TGTGCCAGCAGCAAGTCGGGACAGGGAGACTATGGCTACACCTTC. Encoded protein: CASSKSGQGDYGYTF.

This clonotype turned up a few times. The chain combines TRBV2 with TRBJ2-1; D is unclear. Germline V CDR1 and CDR2: SNHLY, FYNNEI. The CDR3 sequence is 16 residues long. Trimming cost V 6 bases and J 2 bases, with 17 bases left between them. CDR3 amino acids: CASSPHPFLTYNEQFF. CDR3 in DNA: TGTGCCAGCAGCCCTCACCCGTTCCTTACCTACAATGAGCAGTTCTTC.

This clonotype has a handful of counts. The V call is TRBV4-3, the J call TRBJ1-1, with D unresolved. The V end lost 4 bases, the J end lost 5 bases, and 14 bases lay between the germline ends. The germline V gene encodes CDR1 LGHNA and CDR2 YSLEER. The CDR3 extends over 14 amino acids. This CDR3 is CASSPYVVGTEAFF. The CDR3 nucleotides read TGCGCCAGCAGCCCGTACGTGGTCGGGACTGAAGCTTTCTTT.

This clonotype was counted a few times. V usage is TRBV13 and J usage is TRBJ1-6, with 9 nucleotides matching TRBD1. Germline CDR1 and CDR2: PRHDT and FYEKMQ (reference sequence). Trimming removed 5 bases from V and 9 bases from J; junction bases left unmatched: 5. CDR3 length: 14 residues. The CDR3 region has the DNA TGTGCCAGCAGCACGCGGACAGGGGTTTCACCCCTCCACTTT. Encoded protein: CASSTRTGVSPLHF.